This T cell receptor beta chain was documented in a study of vaccination and CD4 T cells after COVID-19. Study-wide results and limits: The rise in median SARS-CoV-2-reactive clonotypes, from about 20 to 38, was not significant.

Time point indicated: late sampling 161 to 241 days after vaccination in a few convalescent patients. One entry per CDR3 protein, called by TCRdb with MiXCR from the PCR reads. The data show about 28,000 distinct CDR3 sequences, with 50% seen just once and 5% to 6.5% held by the top ten. The V end lost 3 bases, the J end lost 4 bases, and 13 bases lay between the germline ends. This CDR3 is 14 amino acids long. Germline CDR1 MDHEN, CDR2 SYDVKM. Only one count was recorded for this clonotype. Its antigen is unknown. The sequence came from a human donor who had recovered from COVID-19. The sequencing used CD4+ T cells from blood, collected about 7 months after SARS-CoV-2 vaccination. The V and J genes are TRBV28 and TRBJ2-7; tentatively, D is TRBD1 (6 bases). The CDR3: CASSFFQGNYEQYF. The CDR3 DNA is TGTGCCAGCAGTTTTTTCCAGGGGAATTACGAGCAGTACTTC.